What follows describes a single T cell receptor beta chain. As yet, its antigen is unknown. The data are from a study of cytomegalovirus exposure and HLA in healthy donors. Study-wide points: A later examination showed that TCR association rates differed by HLA locus, with DRB1 most and HLA-C fewest. An analysis was carried out later, and it reportedly showed fewer N-insertions in an Asian-associated ancestry cluster than the roughly 700-donor mean.

PCR employed 60 Vbeta and 13 Jbeta primers. Assay used: immunoSEQ multiplex PCR; TCRdb lists only in-frame clones, some missing. The sample records about 100,000 clones, around 76% being singletons. The CDR3 length is 15 residues. With 0 bases removed from V and 4 bases from J, the gap between germline ends came to 12 bases. Per germline, CDR1 MNHNY and CDR2 SVGAGI (reference sequence). The chain couples TRBV6-6 to TRBJ1-1; D gene unclear. Specimen: PBMCs. The receptor's source is a man aged 35 to 55 in good health and CMV-seropositive. The CDR3 DNA reads TGTGCCAGCAGTTACTCGGATCGGTCGGGCACTGAAGCTTTCTTT. As protein: CASSYSDRSGTEAFF.